This T cell receptor beta chain was identified in a study of identical twins. V was cut by 6 bases and J by 0 bases, with 13 bases left in between. Germline CDR1 is MDHEN and CDR2 is SYDVKM. The CDR3 runs 15 residues. This clonotype appeared a few times. Its cognate antigen is unknown. Findings of the study overall: Among monozygotic twins, out-of-frame TCR alpha sharing exceeded what models predicted. Twin pairs had excess sharing that was weaker in beta out-of-frame sequences.

TCRdb reprocessed the 5' RACE reads via MiXCR and lists one record per CDR3 protein. The data contain hundreds of thousands of distinct CDR3 sequences, about a fifth of them singletons. The sample was also linked to a second study, of yellow fever vaccine responses in identical twins.

This chain connects TRBV28 to TRBJ2-3; D is uncertain. Sequenced sample: CD4+ T cells sorted from blood. This clonotype was obtained from a woman aged 18-35 years in good health. The CDR3 sequence: CASRAPVISTDTQYF. The CDR3 region has the DNA TGTGCCAGCAGAGCACCAGTGATTAGCACAGATACGCAGTATTTT.